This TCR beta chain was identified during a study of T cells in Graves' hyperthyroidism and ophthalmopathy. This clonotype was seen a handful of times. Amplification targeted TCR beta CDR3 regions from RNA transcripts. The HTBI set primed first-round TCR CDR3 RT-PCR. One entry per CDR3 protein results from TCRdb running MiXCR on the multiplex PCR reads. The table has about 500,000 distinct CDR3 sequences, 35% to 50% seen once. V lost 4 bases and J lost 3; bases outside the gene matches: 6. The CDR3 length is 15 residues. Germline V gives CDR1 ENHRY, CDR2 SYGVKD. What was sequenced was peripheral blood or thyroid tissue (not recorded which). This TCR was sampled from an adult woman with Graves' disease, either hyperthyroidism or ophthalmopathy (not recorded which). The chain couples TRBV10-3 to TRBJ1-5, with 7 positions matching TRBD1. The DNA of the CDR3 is TGTGCCATCAGTGGGGAAGACAGGGTCAATCAGCCCCAGCATTTT. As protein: CAISGEDRVNQPQHF.